A selection of T cell receptor beta chains follows, all from one sample in a study of blood T cell repertoires in COVID-19. The protocol was immunoSEQ multiplex PCR, while the TCRdb copy is restricted to in-frame clones and leaves out a portion. The data contain over 250,000 clones, more than 75% of them singletons. Specimen: peripheral blood. These receptors all stem from a woman in her 50s with acute or convalescent COVID-19. Each CDR3 is given with its conserved first and last residue. The D gene is left open where the match is weak. Only some rows state a clone size, as once, few, many or a class for expanded clones.

d_call: .; v_call: TRBV9; j_call: TRBJ2-6; clone_size: .; cdr3_aa: CASSVGGSGANVLTF; cdr3_nt: TGTGCCAGCAGCGTAGGAGGGTCTGGGGCCAACGTCCTGACTTTC
d_call: .; v_call: TRBV4-3; j_call: TRBJ1-4; clone_size: .; cdr3_aa: CASSQDFRQENEKLFF; cdr3_nt: TGCGCCAGCAGCCAGGATTTCCGACAGGAGAATGAAAAACTGTTTTTT
d_call: .; v_call: TRBV29-1; j_call: TRBJ1-1; clone_size: once; cdr3_aa: CSVVSGLRNTEAFF; cdr3_nt: TGCAGCGTTGTTTCGGGGTTACGTAACACTGAAGCTTTCTTT
d_call: TRBD2; v_call: TRBV5-1; j_call: TRBJ2-7; clone_size: .; cdr3_aa: CASSLAPGTSGMMYEQYF; cdr3_nt: TGCGCCAGCAGCTTGGCTCCCGGGACTAGCGGGATGATGTACGAGCAGTACTTC
d_call: TRBD2; v_call: TRBV9; j_call: TRBJ2-1; clone_size: .; cdr3_aa: CASTPGLAGVNEQFF; cdr3_nt: TGTGCCAGCACCCCAGGGCTAGCGGGAGTAAATGAGCAGTTCTTC
d_call: .; v_call: TRBV5-4; j_call: TRBJ1-2; clone_size: .; cdr3_aa: CASSLLGEGRYGYTF; cdr3_nt: TGTGCCAGCAGCTTGCTCGGGGAAGGTCGGTATGGCTACACCTTC
d_call: .; v_call: TRBV25-1; j_call: TRBJ2-2; clone_size: .; cdr3_aa: CASRTPSNTGELFF; cdr3_nt: TGTGCCAGCAGGACTCCTTCGAACACCGGGGAGCTGTTTTTT
d_call: .; v_call: TRBV19; j_call: TRBJ2-5; clone_size: .; cdr3_aa: CASSKLAQGQETQYF; cdr3_nt: TGTGCCAGTAGTAAACTAGCCCAGGGCCAAGAGACCCAGTACTTC
d_call: TRBD2; v_call: TRBV27; j_call: TRBJ2-7; clone_size: .; cdr3_aa: CASSPTSGSSYEQYF; cdr3_nt: TGTGCCAGCAGCCCCACTAGCGGAAGCTCCTACGAGCAGTACTTC
d_call: TRBD1; v_call: TRBV19; j_call: TRBJ1-1; clone_size: .; cdr3_aa: CASSTLYRGANTEAFF; cdr3_nt: TGTGCCAGTAGTACACTCTACAGGGGGGCCAACACTGAAGCTTTCTTT
d_call: .; v_call: TRBV4-1; j_call: TRBJ1-2; clone_size: .; cdr3_aa: CASSQGLRTTFNYGYTF; cdr3_nt: TGCGCCAGCAGCCAAGGGCTTCGGACAACCTTTAACTATGGCTACACCTTC
d_call: .; v_call: TRBV3-1/TRBV3-2; j_call: TRBJ2-2; clone_size: .; cdr3_aa: CASSYGEDTGELFF; cdr3_nt: TGTGCCAGCAGCTACGGGGAGGACACCGGGGAGCTGTTTTTT
d_call: .; v_call: TRBV5-8; j_call: TRBJ2-5; clone_size: .; cdr3_aa: CASSLWRAQTQYF; cdr3_nt: TGTGCCAGCAGCTTGTGGAGGGCCCAGACCCAGTACTTC
d_call: .; v_call: TRBV7-2; j_call: TRBJ2-7; clone_size: .; cdr3_aa: CASSPVLVGSYEQYF; cdr3_nt: TGTGCCAGCAGCCCCGTGCTAGTTGGCTCCTACGAGCAGTACTTC
d_call: .; v_call: TRBV4-3; j_call: TRBJ2-3; clone_size: .; cdr3_aa: CASSQDPVPSTDTQYF; cdr3_nt: TGCGCCAGCAGCCAAGATCCGGTGCCTAGCACAGATACGCAGTATTTT
d_call: TRBD2; v_call: TRBV9; j_call: TRBJ2-3; clone_size: .; cdr3_aa: CASSVALAGVDTQYF; cdr3_nt: TGTGCCAGCAGCGTAGCTCTAGCGGGAGTGGATACGCAGTATTTT
d_call: TRBD1; v_call: TRBV5-5; j_call: TRBJ2-5; clone_size: .; cdr3_aa: CASSWAGGSGETQYF; cdr3_nt: TGTGCCAGCAGCTGGGCAGGGGGATCAGGAGAGACCCAGTACTTC
d_call: TRBD1; v_call: TRBV7-9; j_call: TRBJ2-7; clone_size: .; cdr3_aa: CASSTVVGTGGYEQYF; cdr3_nt: TGTGCCAGCAGCACAGTAGTAGGTACAGGGGGCTACGAGCAGTACTTC
d_call: .; v_call: TRBV6-4; j_call: TRBJ1-3; clone_size: .; cdr3_aa: CASSDAQGRLGGNTIYF; cdr3_nt: TGTGCCAGCAGTGACGCACAGGGACGTCTCGGTGGAAACACCATATATTTT
d_call: TRBD1; v_call: TRBV5-1; j_call: TRBJ2-3; clone_size: .; cdr3_aa: CASSSTGGRTDTQYF; cdr3_nt: TGCGCCAGCAGCTCGACAGGGGGCCGCACAGATACGCAGTATTTT
d_call: TRBD1; v_call: TRBV28; j_call: TRBJ2-2; clone_size: .; cdr3_aa: CASSLFWYTGQGSTGELFF; cdr3_nt: TGTGCCAGCAGTTTGTTTTGGTACACGGGACAGGGGAGCACCGGGGAGCTGTTTTTT
d_call: TRBD2; v_call: TRBV3-1/TRBV3-2; j_call: TRBJ2-1; clone_size: few; cdr3_aa: CASSPGTSAYNEQFF; cdr3_nt: TGTGCCAGCAGCCCCGGGACTAGCGCTTACAATGAGCAGTTCTTC
d_call: TRBD2; v_call: TRBV29-1; j_call: TRBJ2-3; clone_size: .; cdr3_aa: CSVNRASGIDTDTQYF; cdr3_nt: TGCAGCGTTAATCGGGCTAGCGGGATAGACACAGATACGCAGTATTTT